The 8 T cell receptor beta chains in this list originate from one sample, sequenced in a study of blood T cells in healthy people across ages. With a J-beta primer mix and a sample-barcoded 5' primer, a second PCR ran about 6 to 11 cycles. TCRdb re-derived calls from the 5' RACE reads in MiXCR, one entry per CDR3 protein. The sample comprises around 1,600,000 distinct CDR3 sequences, 40% to 45% of which are singletons, and about 4% rests with the top ten. The sample consisted of blood. The receptor source for this set is a woman between 18 and 30 years old in good health.

In its sample, this clonotype was seen a few times. This chain joins TRBV7-9 and TRBJ1-5; D gene ambiguous. Trimming shortened V by 7 bases and J by 3 bases, and 16 bases separated the two germline ends. The CDR3 is made up of 15 amino acids. Germline loops: CDR1 SEHNR, CDR2 FQNEAQ (reference sequence). DNA of the CDR3: TGTGCCAGCACCCAATCGGGAGGCTCCAATCAGCCCCAGCATTTT. The encoded protein is CASTQSGGSNQPQHF.

This chain connects TRBV20-1 to TRBJ2-5; D gene ambiguous. Trimming stripped 1 base from V and 1 base from J, with 7 bases between. Germline V CDR1 and CDR2: DFQATT, SNEGSKA (reference sequence). The length of the CDR3 is 13 residues. The chain's CDR3 is CSARVWGQETQYF. In DNA form, the CDR3 reads TGCAGTGCTAGAGTATGGGGCCAAGAGACCCAGTACTTC.

The chain carries TRBV5-1 and TRBJ2-1, with D maybe TRBD2 (5 bases). Germline loops: CDR1 SGHRS, CDR2 YFSETQ. The CDR3 runs 13 residues. V was trimmed by 2 bases and J by 9 bases, leaving 12 bases between them. The CDR3 bases are TGCGCCAGCAGCTTCCTAGCACATCTTGAGCAGTTCTTC. As protein: CASSFLAHLEQFF.

The chain carries TRBV2 and TRBJ1-2; 8 bases line up with TRBD1. Germline V gene data show CDR1 as SNHLY and CDR2 as FYNNEI. CDR3 length equals 14 residues. V was clipped by 4 bases and J by 8 bases; unmatched bases: 9. This CDR3 is CASSADRGEGGYTF. In nucleotides, the CDR3 is TGTGCCAGCAGTGCAGACAGGGGCGAAGGAGGCTACACCTTC.

The V and J genes are TRBV4-3 and TRBJ2-2; 10 bases line up with TRBD2. Germline V gene data show CDR1 as LGHNA and CDR2 as YSLEER. The J segment lost 5 bases and the V segment lost 5 bases, leaving 11 bases of the junction unmatched. The CDR3 loop spans 17 amino acids. CDR3: CASSKSRASGGTGELFF. The CDR3 DNA is TGCGCCAGCAGCAAAAGCCGGGCTAGCGGGGGTACCGGGGAGCTGTTTTTT.

The chain carries TRBV12-3 or TRBV12-4 and TRBJ2-1, with unresolved D. V lost 5 bases, J lost 9 bases, and 14 bases lay in between. This CDR3 has 13 amino acids. The chain's CDR3 is CASSALEAREQFF. The CDR3 DNA reads as TGTGCCAGCAGTGCCTTAGAGGCCCGTGAGCAGTTCTTC.

The V and J genes are TRBV20-1 and TRBJ2-4, with 10 bases matching TRBD1. The J call may be incorrect, as the DNA end agrees better with TRBJ2-7. The CDR3 has 14 residues. Germline CDR1 DFQATT, CDR2 SNEGSKA (reference sequence). The CDR3 sequence is CSVSTGTGDYEQYF. The CDR3, as DNA: TGCAGTGTCAGCACCGGGACAGGGGACTACGAGCAGTACTTC.

Many counts were recorded for this clonotype. This chain joins TRBV7-2 and TRBJ2-7; 7 nucleotides agree with TRBD1. V trimming: 3 bases; J trimming: 3 bases; junction bases outside the gene matches: 5. This CDR3 has 14 amino acids. Germline loops: CDR1 SGHTA, CDR2 FQGNSA. CDR3 nucleotide sequence: TGTGCCAGCAGCTTCTCGGGACAGATCTACGAGCAGTACTTC. It encodes CASSFSGQIYEQYF.